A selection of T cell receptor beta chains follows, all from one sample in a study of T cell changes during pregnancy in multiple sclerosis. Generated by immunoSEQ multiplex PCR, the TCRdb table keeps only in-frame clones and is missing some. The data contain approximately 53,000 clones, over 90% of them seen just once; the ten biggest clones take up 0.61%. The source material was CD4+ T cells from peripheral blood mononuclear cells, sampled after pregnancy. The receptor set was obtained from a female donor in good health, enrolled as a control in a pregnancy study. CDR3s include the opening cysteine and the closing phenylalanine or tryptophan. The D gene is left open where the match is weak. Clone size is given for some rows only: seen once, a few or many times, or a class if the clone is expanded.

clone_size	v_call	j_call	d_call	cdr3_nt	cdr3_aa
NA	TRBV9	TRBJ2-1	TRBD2	TGTGCCAGCAGCCCCGGTTGGGCGGGGGGGCGCTATGAGCAGTTCTTC	CASSPGWAGGRYEQFF
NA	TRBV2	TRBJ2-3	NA	TGTGCCAGCAAGGGGACAACCCATAGCACAGATACGCAGTATTTT	CASKGTTHSTDTQYF
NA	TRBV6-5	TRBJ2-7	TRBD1	TGTGCCAGCAGTTATTCAAGGACAGGCCTGGACGAGCAGTACTTC	CASSYSRTGLDEQYF
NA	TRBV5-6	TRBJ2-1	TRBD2	TGTGCCAGCAGCTTGGCCCTAACTAGCGGGGGGCCAGTAAATGAGCAGTTCTTC	CASSLALTSGGPVNEQFF
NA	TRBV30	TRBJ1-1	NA	TGTGCCTTTCTCGTGGTCAGAGGGACTGAAGCTTTCTTT	CAFLVVRGTEAFF
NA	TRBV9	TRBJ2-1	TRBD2	TGTGCCAGCAGCGTCAACGGGAGGGCCGCCAATGAGCAGTTCTTC	CASSVNGRAANEQFF
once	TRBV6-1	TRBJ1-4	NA	TGTGCCAGCAACCCCCAGGGGACTAATGAAAAACTGTTTTTT	CASNPQGTNEKLFF
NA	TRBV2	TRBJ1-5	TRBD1	TGTGCCAGTGGGGACAGACAGTGGGCCCAGCATTTT	CASGDRQWAQHF
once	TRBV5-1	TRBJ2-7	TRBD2	TGCGCCAGCAGCTTGGATACCTCACTAGCGGTTGCCTCCTACGAGCAGTACTTC	CASSLDTSLAVASYEQYF
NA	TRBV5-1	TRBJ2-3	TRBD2	TGCGCCAGCAGTTTAGCGGGAGGGTCGGATACGCAGTATTTT	CASSLAGGSDTQYF
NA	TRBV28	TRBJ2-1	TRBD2	TGTGCCAGCAGACCTAGCGGGGGGTACAATGAGCAGTTCTTC	CASRPSGGYNEQFF
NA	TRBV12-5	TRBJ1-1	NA	TGTGCTAGTGGTTTGTTGACTTACGGTGAAGCTTTCTTT	CASGLLTYGEAFF
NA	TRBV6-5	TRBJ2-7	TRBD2	TGTGCCAGCAGGCTGCAAGCGGGGGCCGACTACGAGCAGTACTTC	CASRLQAGADYEQYF
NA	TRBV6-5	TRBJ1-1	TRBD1	TGTGCCAGCAGTTACACGACAGGGTCTGGGGCTTTCTTT	CASSYTTGSGAFF
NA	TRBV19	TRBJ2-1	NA	TGTGCCAGTAGGGCGACACTCCCAGGTGAGCAGTTCTTC	CASRATLPGEQFF
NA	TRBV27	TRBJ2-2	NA	TGTGCCAGCAGTTTAGTATCAGCTAGGGGGACCGGGGAGCTGTTTTTT	CASSLVSARGTGELFF
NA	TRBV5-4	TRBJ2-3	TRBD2	TGTGCCAGCAGCTGGGGGACTAGCGTGGATACGCAGTATTTT	CASSWGTSVDTQYF
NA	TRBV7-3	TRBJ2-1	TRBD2	TGTGCCAGCACCCCGACTAGCGCCCACAATGAGCAGTTCTTC	CASTPTSAHNEQFF
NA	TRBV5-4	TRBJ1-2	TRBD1	TGTGCCAGCAGCTTCGACAGGGGAGTCAATGGCTACACCTTC	CASSFDRGVNGYTF
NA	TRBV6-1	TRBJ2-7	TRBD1	TGTGCCAGCAACAGGGGGCTCTACGAGCAGTACTTC	CASNRGLYEQYF
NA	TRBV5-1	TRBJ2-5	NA	TGCGCCAGCAGCTTGGCCGAGGGGGACCAGTACTTC	CASSLAEGDQYF
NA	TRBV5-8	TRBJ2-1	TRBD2	TGTGCCATCAGGCTAGCGGGAGGCAATGAGCAGTTCTTC	CAIRLAGGNEQFF
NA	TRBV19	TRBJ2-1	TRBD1	TGTGCCAGTAGTACAACGACAGGACAGGGGGCCTACAATGAGCAGTTCTTC	CASSTTTGQGAYNEQFF
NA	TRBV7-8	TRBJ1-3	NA	TGTGCCAGCAGTCTACGAGGGGGGGAAATAGGAAACACCATATATTTT	CASSLRGGEIGNTIYF
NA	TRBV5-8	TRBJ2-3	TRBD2	TGTGCCAGCAGCTTGGGAACCGGGACTAGAAGCACAGATACGCAGTATTTT	CASSLGTGTRSTDTQYF
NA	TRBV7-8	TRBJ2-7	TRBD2	TGTGCCAGCAGCTTAGATAGACTAGCGGGTTACGAGCAGTACTTC	CASSLDRLAGYEQYF
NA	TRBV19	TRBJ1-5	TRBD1	TGTGCCAGCCGGGACAGGGGTTTTCGTCAGCCCCAGCATTTT	CASRDRGFRQPQHF
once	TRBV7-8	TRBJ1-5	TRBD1	TGTGCCAGCAGCCCAGGGAGGGGACAGGGTCAGCCCCAGCATTTT	CASSPGRGQGQPQHF
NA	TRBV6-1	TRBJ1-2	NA	TGTGCCAGCACCGCCACGGGAGCTAACTATGGCTACACCTTC	CASTATGANYGYTF
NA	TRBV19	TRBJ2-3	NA	TGTGCCAGTAGTTCCCGGGACTCCCGCACAGATACGCAGTATTTT	CASSSRDSRTDTQYF
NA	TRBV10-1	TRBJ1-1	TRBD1	TGCGCCAGCAGTGAAGGGGGCTCGAACACTGAAGCTTTCTTT	CASSEGGSNTEAFF
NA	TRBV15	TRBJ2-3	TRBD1	TGTGCCACCAGTATGCCCGGACAGGGGTTGGCAGATACGCAGTATTTT	CATSMPGQGLADTQYF
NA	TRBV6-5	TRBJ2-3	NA	TGTGCCAGCAGACGCACTAGAACAGATACGCAGTATTTT	CASRRTRTDTQYF
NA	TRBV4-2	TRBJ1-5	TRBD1	TGTGCCAGCAGCCGGACAGGGGGCGATCAGCCCCAGCATTTT	CASSRTGGDQPQHF
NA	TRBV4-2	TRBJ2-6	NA	TGTGCCAGCAGCCAGCCCCTCATAGGACTCTCTGGGGCCAACGTCCTGACTTTC	CASSQPLIGLSGANVLTF
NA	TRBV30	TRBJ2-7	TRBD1	TGTGCCTGGAGCGCCGGACAGGGGGCCTCCTACGAGCAGTACTTC	CAWSAGQGASYEQYF
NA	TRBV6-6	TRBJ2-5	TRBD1	TGTGCCAGCAGTTCACGGGACAGGGGGCAAGAGACCCAGTACTTC	CASSSRDRGQETQYF
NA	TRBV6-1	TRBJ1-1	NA	TGTGCCAGCAGCCGAGTCGGGGTATTAACTGAAGCTTTCTTT	CASSRVGVLTEAFF
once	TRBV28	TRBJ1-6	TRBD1	TGTGCCAGCAGTTCGAACCGGGACAGGGGTTCTCATTCACCCCTCCACTTT	CASSSNRDRGSHSPLHF
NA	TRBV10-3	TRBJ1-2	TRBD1	TGTGCCATCACCCCGACAGGGAATGGCTACACCTTC	CAITPTGNGYTF
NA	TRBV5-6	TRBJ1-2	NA	TGTGCCAGCAGCTTGTCTGTGTTTAATGGCTACACCTTC	CASSLSVFNGYTF
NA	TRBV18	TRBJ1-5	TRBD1	TGTGCCAGCTCGACTGGACAGGGGGATCAGCCCCAGCATTTT	CASSTGQGDQPQHF
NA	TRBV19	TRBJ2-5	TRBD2	TGTGCCAGTAGTAACAACTTAGCGGGAGAGACCCAGTACTTC	CASSNNLAGETQYF
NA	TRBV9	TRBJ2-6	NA	TGTGCCAGCAGCTCATCTGGGGCCAACGTCCTGACTTTC	CASSSSGANVLTF
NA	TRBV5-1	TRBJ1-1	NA	TGCGCCAGCCGGAACCCAGGGGAGGGGGCTGAAGCTTTCTTT	CASRNPGEGAEAFF
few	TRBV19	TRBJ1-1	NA	TGTGCCAGTAGTATACGGGGAGGCAAAGGCACTGAAGCTTTCTTT	CASSIRGGKGTEAFF
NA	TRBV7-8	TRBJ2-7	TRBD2	TGTGCCAGCAGCCCCCCCGGAGCCCCGGGACTAGGAACCTACGAGCAGTACTTC	CASSPPGAPGLGTYEQYF
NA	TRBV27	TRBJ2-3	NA	TGTGCCAGCAGTTCGTACAGAGCCACAGATACGCAGTATTTT	CASSSYRATDTQYF
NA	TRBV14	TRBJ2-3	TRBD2	TGTGCCAGCAGCCAAGTCCTAGCGGGAGGCGGGAGAGATACGCAGTATTTT	CASSQVLAGGGRDTQYF
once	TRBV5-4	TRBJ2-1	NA	TGTGCCAGCAGCCTCCAGGGGGGCGAAACGCAGTTCTTC	CASSLQGGETQFF
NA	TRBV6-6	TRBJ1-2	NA	TGCGCCAGCAGGTTCGACAGGACCTATGGCTACACCTTC	CASRFDRTYGYTF
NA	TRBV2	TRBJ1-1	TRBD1	TGTGCCAGCAGTTCCCAGGGGGGCACTGAAGCTTTCTTT	CASSSQGGTEAFF
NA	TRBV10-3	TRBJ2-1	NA	TGTGCCATCAGTGGACTGAGCGACAATGAGCAGTTCTTC	CAISGLSDNEQFF
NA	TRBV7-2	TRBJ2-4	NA	TGTGCCAGCAGCTTAGGGAGGGACGTTACCTACGTTACCAAAAACATTCAGTACTTC	CASSLGRDVTYVTKNIQYF
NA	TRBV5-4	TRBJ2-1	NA	TGTGCCAGCAGCTTCCCCCCCGAGGAGCAGTTCTTC	CASSFPPEEQFF
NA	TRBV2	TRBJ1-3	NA	TGTGCCAGCAGCGTGTGGGCTCCAAACACCATATATTTT	CASSVWAPNTIYF
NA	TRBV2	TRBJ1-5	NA	TGTGCCAGCAGTGCAACACAGGGTTGGAATCAGCCCCAGCATTTT	CASSATQGWNQPQHF
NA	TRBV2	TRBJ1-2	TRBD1	TGTGCCAGCAGGAGCCCTGGACAGGGGATCTATGGCTACACCTTC	CASRSPGQGIYGYTF
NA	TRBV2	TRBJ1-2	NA	TGTGCCAGCAGTCTGCACAATGGCTACACCTTC	CASSLHNGYTF
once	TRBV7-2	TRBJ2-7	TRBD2	TGTGCCAGCAGCTTTCGACTAGCCAGCGAGCAGTACTTC	CASSFRLASEQYF